Each of the 21 T cell receptor beta chains below was sequenced from the same sample in a study of identical twins. TCRdb redid the calling of the 5' RACE reads with MiXCR, one entry per CDR3 protein. This sample has about 690,000 distinct CDR3 sequences; around 21% occur once, and the top ten carry 4% to 4.5%. This sample also appeared in a second study, on T cells expressing NK-cell markers.

Source material: PBMCs. These receptors were taken from a woman between 18 and 30 years old in good health.

V is TRBV14 and J is TRBJ2-3; D is undetermined. The ends were cut back, 1 base at V and 0 bases at J, with 8 bases in the middle. The germline CDR1 and CDR2 sequences are SGHDN and FVKESK. The CDR3 is made up of 15 amino acids. CDR3 sequence reads: CASSQVVGSTDTQYF. The DNA of the CDR3 is TGTGCCAGCAGCCAAGTTGTGGGAAGCACAGATACGCAGTATTTT. Complete variable domain (other parts from reference TRBV14 and TRBJ2-3): EAGVTQFPSHSVIEKGQTVTLRCDPISGHDNLYWYRRVMGKEIKFLLHFVKESKQDESGMPNNRFLAERTGGTYSTLKVQPAELEDSGVYFCASSQVVGSTDTQYFGPGTRLTVL.

The rearrangement uses TRBV6-1 and TRBJ2-3; 8 bases line up with TRBD2. The germline gives CDR1 MNHNS, CDR2 SASEGT. V dropped 7 bases and J dropped 0; count of bases not matched to a gene: 9. The CDR3 totals 16 residues. CDR3 DNA: TGTGCCAGCACGGGCACGGGAGGGCCGAGCACAGATACGCAGTATTTT. As protein: CASTGTGGPSTDTQYF.

This clonotype has just one count. The gene calls are TRBV24-1 and TRBJ2-5; no definite D call. CDR1 KGHDR and CDR2 SFDVKD come from the germline V gene. The CDR3 sequence is 13 residues long. V lost 2 bases and J 5 bases, leaving 8 bases between the germline ends. The CDR3 DNA reads TGTGCCACCAGTGATTGGGGTGTGGAGACCCAGTACTTC. Translating gives CATSDWGVETQYF.

Worth noting for this clonotype: It is likely a read error, because the conserved phenylalanine at the end of the CDR3 is missing. J is TRBJ2-2 and V is TRBV9; no clear D gene. CDR1 and CDR2 from the germline V gene are SGDLS and YYNGEE. The CDR3 consists of 13 residues. V dropped 0 bases and J dropped 4 bases, with 4 bases sitting between them. Here the CDR3 DNA reads TGTGCCAGCAGCGTAGAAGGCACCGGGGAGCTGTTTCTT. Translated: CASSVEGTGELFL.

The chain employs TRBV20-1 and TRBJ1-5; D call uncertain. Trimming stripped 3 bases from V and 3 bases from J, with 9 bases between. CDR1 and CDR2 from the germline V gene are DFQATT and SNEGSKA (reference sequence). The CDR3 has 13 amino acids. The CDR3 bases are TGCAGTGCTAGGGCGGAATTCAATCAGCCCCAGCATTTT. As protein: CSARAEFNQPQHF.

In this sample, this clonotype turned up a few times. The chain is built from TRBV7-2 and TRBJ2-2, with D perhaps matching TRBD1 (5 bases). The CDR3 is 11 amino acids. Trimming pared 6 bases from V and 13 bases from J, leaving 12 bases between. CDR1 is SGHTA and CDR2 is FQGNSA in the germline V gene. CDR3 amino acids: CASRQGTPLFF. Written as DNA, the CDR3 is TGTGCCAGCAGGCAGGGTACTCCGCTGTTTTTT.

The rearrangement joins TRBV29-1 to TRBJ2-5; a possible D gene is TRBD1 (5 bases). V was cut by 3 bases and J by 2 bases, with 13 bases left in between. The germline CDR1 and CDR2 sequences are SQVTM and ANQGSEA. The CDR3 consists of 14 residues. The CDR3 spells CSVEGLWTQETQYF. The DNA of the CDR3 is TGCAGCGTTGAGGGGTTGTGGACACAAGAGACCCAGTACTTC.

This clonotype was observed a few times. V and J are TRBV5-1 and TRBJ2-5; D not resolved. V lost 4 bases and J lost 2, with 9 bases in between. The CDR3 sequence is 13 residues long. Germline V gene data show CDR1 as SGHRS and CDR2 as YFSETQ. CDR3 sequence: CASSIFSQETQYF. CDR3 DNA sequence: TGCGCCAGCAGCATTTTCTCACAAGAGACCCAGTACTTC.

The rearrangement uses TRBV7-2 and TRBJ2-7; D possibly corresponds to TRBD2 (6 bases). From germline, CDR1 is SGHTA and CDR2 FQGNSA. The V gene lost 5 bases and the J gene lost 3 bases, with 23 bases spanning the gap. The CDR3 is 17 residues long. CDR3 sequence: CASSTPPLGRRGYEQYF. The CDR3 DNA sequence: TGTGCCAGCAGCACCCCCCCACTAGGGAGGAGAGGCTACGAGCAGTACTTC.

The rearrangement uses TRBV6-6 and TRBJ1-5, with TRBD1 as a possible D gene (5 bases). Germline CDR1 is MNHNY and CDR2 is SVGAGI (reference sequence). The ends were cut back, 10 bases at V and 2 bases at J, with 12 bases in the middle. This CDR3 is 13 amino acids long. The CDR3: CAIGARGNQPQHF. In DNA, the CDR3 is TGTGCCATCGGGGCGCGCGGCAATCAGCCCCAGCATTTT.

Turning to this clonotype: A clone one base away is much larger, so this may be a read error. The chain carries TRBV5-1 and TRBJ2-1; D is uncertain. Trimming took 3 bases from V and 9 from J, leaving 10 bases between them. The CDR3 consists of 12 residues. Germline V gives CDR1 SGHRS, CDR2 YFSETQ. The CDR3 bases are TGCGCCAGCAGCTCACAGAACAGTGAGCAGTTCTTC. It translates to CASSSQNSEQFF.

The rearrangement links TRBV15 to TRBJ2-3; TRBD1 agrees at 8 bases. The V gene end was trimmed by 6 bases and the J gene end by 0 bases; junction bases not matched to a gene: 2. The CDR3 has 14 amino acids. Germline-derived CDR1 and CDR2 are LNHNV and YYDKDF (reference sequence). The CDR3 reads CATRDRVSTDTQYF. Written as DNA, the CDR3 is TGTGCCACCAGGGACAGGGTTAGCACAGATACGCAGTATTTT.

This chain joins TRBV5-5 and TRBJ2-2; possibly TRBD2 for D (5 bases). V dropped 0 bases and J dropped 7 bases, with 10 bases sitting between them. Germline loops: CDR1 SGHKS, CDR2 YYEKEE (reference sequence). This CDR3 is built from 14 residues. The CDR3 sequence is CASSLDPGDGELFF. The CDR3, as DNA: TGTGCCAGCAGCTTGGATCCCGGGGACGGGGAGCTGTTTTTT.

This clonotype has ten or more counts. The J gene is TRBJ2-5, the V gene TRBV12-3 or TRBV12-4; 9 bases are a match to TRBD2. The CDR3 spans 16 residues. V shed 5 bases, J shed 4 bases, and the junction held 11 bases outside the gene matches. CDR3 DNA: TGTGCCAGCAGTCCGCTTCGCGGGGGGGCGTCAGAGACCCAGTACTTC. Protein product: CASSPLRGGASETQYF.

The chain recombines TRBV6-2 or TRBV6-3 with TRBJ1-1, with D possibly TRBD1 on 6 matching bases. Germline CDR1 reads MNHEY; CDR2 reads SVGEGT. The ends were cut back, 1 base at V and 1 base at J, with 16 bases in the middle. The CDR3 extends over 17 amino acids. CDR3 residues: CASSYFLQGRRNTEAFF. The CDR3 region has the DNA TGTGCCAGCAGTTACTTCTTACAGGGTCGGAGGAACACTGAAGCTTTCTTT.

The chain employs TRBV5-6 and TRBJ2-3; D may correspond to TRBD1 or TRBD2 (5 bases each). Deletions cut 3 bases from V and 1 base from J, with 12 bases between. This CDR3 comprises 15 residues. The germline gives CDR1 SGHDT, CDR2 YYEEEE. The chain's CDR3 is CASSSQGVGTDTQYF. Here the CDR3 DNA reads TGTGCCAGCAGCTCGCAGGGAGTGGGCACAGATACGCAGTATTTT.

This clonotype was counted many times. The rearrangement links TRBV6-5 to TRBJ2-5; 7 nucleotides align to TRBD1. This CDR3 is 14 amino acids long. Per the germline V gene, CDR1 is MNHEY and CDR2 is SVGAGI. With V trimmed by 3 bases and J by 2 bases, 3 bases remained unmatched. CDR3 coding DNA: TGTGCCAGCAGTTATCGACAGGGACAAGAGACCCAGTACTTC. It yields the protein CASSYRQGQETQYF.

This rearrangement joins TRBV6-5 to TRBJ1-2; a possible D gene is TRBD1 (5 bases). Germline V gives CDR1 MNHEY, CDR2 SVGAGI. The CDR3 consists of 15 residues. V was clipped by 2 bases and J by 10 bases, with 20 bases between them. CDR3 sequence: CASSYGRGVTKDYTF. In DNA, the CDR3 is TGTGCCAGCAGTTACGGGCGGGGGGTGACAAAGGACTACACCTTC.

This clonotype was seen a handful of times. The chain has TRBV10-3 and TRBJ2-6; D uncertain. The ends were cut back, 7 bases at V and 0 bases at J, with 7 bases in the middle. Germline CDR1 is ENHRY and CDR2 is SYGVKD. The CDR3 length is 14 residues. The DNA of the CDR3 is TGTGCCATCACCTCGGGCTCTGGGGCCAACGTCCTGACTTTC. Its protein is CAITSGSGANVLTF.

The V and J genes are TRBV20-1 and TRBJ2-2, with 10 nucleotides matching TRBD2. The length of the CDR3 is 16 residues. The junction had 5 bases not matched to a gene; V was cut back by 1 base and J by 3 bases. Germline V lookup: CDR1 DFQATT, CDR2 SNEGSKA (reference sequence). In DNA form, the CDR3 reads TGCAGTGCTAGAGTACTAGCGGGACGCGACACCGGGGAGCTGTTTTTT. Protein: CSARVLAGRDTGELFF.

This clonotype has a handful of counts. The V call is TRBV7-2, the J call TRBJ2-3, with 8 bases fitting TRBD2. V dropped 0 bases and J dropped 0; count of bases not matched to a gene: 5. CDR1 is SGHTA and CDR2 is FQGNSA in the germline V gene. The CDR3 runs 17 residues. The CDR3 region has the DNA TGTGCCAGCAGCTTAGCGTTAGCGGGGCCTAGCACAGATACGCAGTATTTT. Translation gives CASSLALAGPSTDTQYF.